This passage covers 27 T cell receptor beta chains from one sample sequenced in a study of shared clonotypes between healthy human individuals. The table came from immunoSEQ multiplex PCR; TCRdb's copy has only in-frame clones and leaves some out. The table includes roughly 2,500,000 clones, approximately 94% detected once. Sequenced: naive CD4+ T cells from PBMCs. As for subset: CD45RA+ positively selected. All receptors derive from a man between 18 and 35 years old in good health. Some clones in this sample may be carry-over from other donors' samples.

This clone has more than one count but fewer than ten. This same CDR3 is encoded by further DNA sequences in the sample. J is TRBJ1-1 and V is TRBV5-1; 7 bases align to TRBD1. Germline lookup yields CDR1 SGHRS and CDR2 YFSETQ. The CDR3 loop spans 13 amino acids. The V segment lost 3 bases and the J segment 4 bases; nucleotides outside the gene matches: 3. In DNA form, the CDR3 reads TGCGCCAGCAGCTCGGGACAGAGCACTGAAGCTTTCTTT. Protein: CASSSGQSTEAFF. Full variable domain (missing parts from reference TRBV5-1 and TRBJ1-1): KAGVTQTPRYLIKTRGQQVTLSCSPISGHRSVSWYQQTPGQGLQFLFEYFSETQRNKGNFPGRFSGRQFSNSRSEMNVSTLELGDSALYLCASSSGQSTEAFFGQGTRLTVV.

Regarding this clone: Distinct nucleotide sequences in the sample also encode this CDR3. V and J are TRBV2 and TRBJ2-5; the D gene is possibly TRBD1 (6 bases). The V and J ends lost 2 bases and 5 bases respectively, with 12 bases between them. The CDR3 sequence is 14 residues long. Germline CDR1 SNHLY, CDR2 FYNNEI. In nucleotides, the CDR3 is TGTGCCAGCAGTGAACAGGGACAAGGGGAGACCCAGTACTTC. Protein sequence: CASSEQGQGETQYF.

There are a few counts of this clone. The rearrangement uses TRBV28 and TRBJ2-7, with 12 positions matching TRBD1. Germline CDR1 MDHEN, CDR2 SYDVKM. The CDR3 contains 14 residues. The V gene end was trimmed by 2 bases and the J gene end by 9 bases; junction bases not matched to a gene: 5. The CDR3 sequence: CASSLGTGGYGQYF. The CDR3 nucleotides are TGTGCCAGCAGTTTAGGGACAGGGGGCTATGGGCAGTACTTC.

The chain links TRBV27 to TRBJ2-2; 8 bases line up with TRBD1. The trim removed 7 bases at V and 7 bases at J, leaving 2 bases unmatched. Per germline, CDR1 MNHEY and CDR2 SMNVEV (reference sequence). There are 12 residues in the CDR3. The CDR3 region is CASTGTGGELFF. The CDR3 DNA reads as TGTGCCAGCACCGGGACAGGCGGGGAGCTGTTTTTT.

This clone has a single count. As DNA, the CDR3 is TGTGCCAGCAGTAATCGTTATAGCGAGCAGTACTTC. Its protein is CASSNRYSEQYF. The gene calls are TRBV27 and TRBJ2-7, with D hard to call. In germline, CDR1 is MNHEY, CDR2 SMNVEV (reference sequence). Trimming pared 5 bases from V and 6 bases from J, leaving 11 bases between. CDR3 size: 12 residues.

The chain recombines TRBV4-1 with TRBJ2-1; a weak D match, TRBD1 (6 bases). The CDR3 has 17 residues. Trimming pared 4 bases from V and 6 bases from J, leaving 22 bases between. In germline, CDR1 is MGHRA, CDR2 YSYEKL. The CDR3 is CASSRPGRQGSGNEQFF. In DNA, the CDR3 is TGCGCCAGCAGCCGACCAGGACGGCAGGGGAGTGGCAATGAGCAGTTCTTC.

The chain has TRBV5-1 and TRBJ1-2; 8 bases align to TRBD1. The germline V gene has CDR1 SGHRS and CDR2 YFSETQ. V lost 0 bases, J lost 4 bases, and 8 bases stayed unmatched. The CDR3 runs to 16 residues. The DNA for the CDR3 is TGCGCCAGCAGCTTGGAAGGAGGACAGGGCGGCTATGGCTACACCTTC. This codes for CASSLEGGQGGYGYTF.

The chain recombines TRBV7-6 with TRBJ2-7, with 9 bases lining up with TRBD2. Trimming took 5 bases from V and 6 from J; bases not matched to a gene: 8. In germline, CDR1 is SGHVS, CDR2 FNYEAQ. This CDR3 is built from 14 residues. This CDR3 is CASSPRTSALEQYF. The DNA of the CDR3 is TGTGCCAGCAGCCCTCGGACTAGCGCTCTCGAGCAGTACTTC.

A note on this clone: The same CDR3 is also encoded by other DNA sequences in this sample. The rearrangement links TRBV28 to TRBJ1-5; TRBD1 matches 11 bases. Trimming removed 4 bases from V and 5 bases from J; junction bases left unmatched: 4. CDR3 length: 15 residues. Germline CDR1 is MDHEN and CDR2 is SYDVKM. The CDR3 is CASSSGTGGYQPQHF. The CDR3 bases are TGTGCCAGCAGTTCCGGGACAGGGGGGTATCAGCCCCAGCATTTT.

The V call is TRBV4-1, the J call TRBJ1-3; D remains unclear. The CDR3 totals 12 residues. The germline V gene has CDR1 MGHRA and CDR2 YSYEKL. Deletions cut 0 bases from V and 8 bases from J, with 5 bases between. CDR3 sequence reads: CASSQDWDTIYF. The DNA of the CDR3 is TGCGCCAGCAGCCAAGATTGGGACACCATATATTTT.

The chain uses TRBV7-3 and TRBJ2-1, with D maybe TRBD1 (5 bases). V lost 4 bases and J 9 bases, leaving 7 bases between the germline ends. From germline, CDR1 is SGHTA and CDR2 FQGTGA. The CDR3 length is 11 residues. DNA of the CDR3: TGTGCCAGCAGCTATAGGGGTGAGCAGTTCTTC. Protein: CASSYRGEQFF.

The chain links TRBV6-1 to TRBJ1-5, with no clear D. The V gene lost 8 bases and the J gene lost 5 bases, with 13 bases spanning the gap. The CDR3 has 13 amino acids. CDR1 is MNHNS and CDR2 is SASEGT in the germline V gene. The CDR3 DNA reads TGTGCCAGCGTGACAAATGGGTATCAGCCCCAGCATTTT. It encodes CASVTNGYQPQHF.

The chain recombines TRBV7-3 with TRBJ2-1; TRBD2 matches at 7 bases. Per the germline V gene, CDR1 is SGHTA and CDR2 is FQGTGA. V trimming: 6 bases; J trimming: 8 bases; junction bases outside the gene matches: 4. CDR3 length: 12 residues. The CDR3 reads CASRSGTDEQFF. CDR3 DNA sequence: TGTGCCAGCAGGAGCGGGACCGATGAGCAGTTCTTC.

CDR3 sequence (DNA): TGTGCCATATCGGACAGGTCCTACGAGCAGTACTTC. Translation gives CAISDRSYEQYF. This chain uses TRBV6-1 with TRBJ2-7; 7 positions match TRBD1. The J segment lost 1 base and the V segment lost 10 bases, leaving 4 bases of the junction unmatched. This CDR3 is built from 12 residues. In germline, CDR1 is MNHNS, CDR2 SASEGT.

V and J are TRBV4-1 and TRBJ2-3; unclear D gene. CDR3 length: 16 residues. The germline V gene has CDR1 MGHRA and CDR2 YSYEKL. V lost 0 bases and J 1 base, leaving 11 bases between the germline ends. This chain's CDR3 is CASSQESLKGTDTQYF. The CDR3 bases are TGCGCCAGCAGCCAAGAATCCCTGAAGGGCACAGATACGCAGTATTTT.

This chain connects TRBV5-1 to TRBJ1-3; 7 bases map to TRBD1. The junction had 6 bases not matched to a gene; V was cut back by 3 bases and J by 0 bases. The germline V gene has CDR1 SGHRS and CDR2 YFSETQ. CDR3 size: 16 residues. CDR3 nucleotide sequence: TGCGCCAGCAGCTCAACCGGGACAGTCTCTGGAAACACCATATATTTT. This translates into CASSSTGTVSGNTIYF. The full variable domain, completed using reference TRBV5-1 and TRBJ1-3, is KAGVTQTPRYLIKTRGQQVTLSCSPISGHRSVSWYQQTPGQGLQFLFEYFSETQRNKGNFPGRFSGRQFSNSRSEMNVSTLELGDSALYLCASSSTGTVSGNTIYFGEGSWLTVV.

CDR3 nucleotide sequence: TGTGCCTGGGGGAGCGGGACAGCTTTCTACGAGCAGTACTTC. It codes for CAWGSGTAFYEQYF. The rearrangement links TRBV30 to TRBJ2-7; either TRBD1 or TRBD2 may supply D (7 bases each). This CDR3 has 14 residues. V lost 5 bases and J 3 bases, leaving 17 bases between the germline ends. Germline V gives CDR1 GTSNPN, CDR2 SVGIG (reference sequence).

The CDR3: CASSLDRTYNEQFF. In nucleotides, the CDR3 is TGCGCCAGCAGCTTGGACAGGACCTACAATGAGCAGTTCTTC. V usage is TRBV5-1 and J usage is TRBJ2-1; TRBD1 might be the D (5 bases). Trimming stripped 0 bases from V and 2 bases from J, with 6 bases between. The germline CDR1 and CDR2 sequences are SGHRS and YFSETQ. CDR3 size: 14 residues.

The V call is TRBV7-3, the J call TRBJ2-5, with 7 nucleotides matching TRBD2. The V and J ends lost 5 bases and 5 bases, in that order; junction bases with no gene match: 5. The length of the CDR3 is 13 residues. CDR1 is SGHTA, CDR2 FQGTGA, per germline. CDR3 bases: TGTGCCAGCAGCCGGACTAGAACGGAGACCCAGTACTTC. It is translated as CASSRTRTETQYF.

The chain uses TRBV19 and TRBJ1-1, with 7 bases that match TRBD1. Germline V CDR1 and CDR2: LNHDA, SQIVND (reference sequence). The CDR3 has 17 residues. V gave up 2 bases and J gave up 4 bases; unmatched junction bases: 13. The CDR3 sequence is CASSITGVFSHGTEAFF. The CDR3 nucleotides are TGTGCCAGTAGTATAACAGGGGTCTTTTCTCATGGCACTGAAGCTTTCTTT. Full variable domain (remainder filled in from reference TRBV19 and TRBJ1-1): DGGITQSPKYLFRKEGQNVTLSCEQNLNHDAMYWYRQDPGQGLRLIYYSQIVNDFQKGDIAEGYSVSREKKESFPLTVTSAQKNPTAFYLCASSITGVFSHGTEAFFGQGTRLTVV.

The chain combines TRBV19 with TRBJ2-4, with 7 bases that match TRBD1. This CDR3 region has 15 residues. With 6 bases clipped from V and 0 bases from J, the junction kept 5 bases outside the gene matches. The germline V gene has CDR1 LNHDA and CDR2 SQIVND (reference sequence). The CDR3 region is CASSNRGRAKNIQYF. The CDR3 DNA reads as TGTGCCAGTAGCAACAGGGGCCGAGCCAAAAACATTCAGTACTTC.

The V call is TRBV7-9, the J call TRBJ1-1; 9 positions match TRBD1. Germline CDR1 SEHNR, CDR2 FQNEAQ (reference sequence). The CDR3 spans 15 residues. V was clipped by 5 bases and J by 0 bases; unmatched bases: 4. CDR3 in DNA: TGTGCCAGCAGCCCGGGACAGGGCGTGAACACTGAAGCTTTCTTT. It yields the protein CASSPGQGVNTEAFF.

This chain uses TRBV10-2 with TRBJ2-5; 10 bases are shared with TRBD1. This CDR3 is 15 amino acids long. Trimming took 6 bases from V and 5 from J; bases not matched to a gene: 9. In germline, CDR1 is WSHSY, CDR2 SAAADI. The CDR3 loop reads CASRVGQGVGETQYF. The CDR3, as DNA: TGCGCCAGCAGAGTAGGACAGGGGGTAGGTGAGACCCAGTACTTC.

This chain joins TRBV5-4 and TRBJ2-5; no definite D call. CDR3 length: 15 residues. Per germline, CDR1 SGHNT and CDR2 YYREEE (reference sequence). V lost 0 bases, J lost 5 bases, and 14 bases lay in between. The CDR3 DNA reads as TGTGCCAGCAGCTTGGGTGACCTGACCCAGGAGACCCAGTACTTC. Its protein product is CASSLGDLTQETQYF.

Concerning this clone: The same CDR3 is also encoded by other DNA sequences in this sample. This chain uses TRBV29-1 with TRBJ1-1, with TRBD1 matching 9 bases. V trimming: 6 bases; J trimming: 5 bases; junction bases outside the gene matches: 7. CDR3 size: 13 residues. Germline V CDR1 and CDR2: SQVTM, ANQGSEA. The CDR3 protein is CSVKGQGRTEAFF. DNA for the CDR3: TGCAGCGTAAAAGGACAGGGGAGGACTGAAGCTTTCTTT.

The chain couples TRBV10-3 to TRBJ2-3; tentatively, D is TRBD2 (5 bases). V gave up 7 bases and J gave up 3 bases, with 14 bases separating them. The CDR3 has 14 residues. Germline CDR1 reads ENHRY; CDR2 reads SYGVKD. The CDR3 DNA is TGTGCCATCAAAAGAGGCGGGCCTACAGATACGCAGTATTTT. This translates into CAIKRGGPTDTQYF.

The chain has TRBV7-8 and TRBJ2-7; 8 positions agree with TRBD2. This CDR3 region has 16 residues. Germline CDR1 is SGHVS and CDR2 is FQNEAQ. V shed 1 base, J shed 0 bases, and the junction held 5 bases outside the gene matches. CDR3 sequence (DNA): TGTGCCAGCAGCTTAGTTCGGCTAGCGGGCTCCTACGAGCAGTACTTC. Its protein product is CASSLVRLAGSYEQYF.